This TCR beta chain was captured in a study of cytomegalovirus exposure and HLA in healthy donors. Points from the study as a whole: Upon later analysis, TCR association rates were observed to vary by HLA locus, being highest for DRB1 and lowest for HLA-C.

PCR primers comprised 60 Vbeta and 13 Jbeta primers. TCRdb's table, derived via immunoSEQ multiplex PCR, lists solely in-frame clones and lacks some. The data show about 160,000 clones, about 75% seen once. The CDR3 extends over 15 amino acids. Looked up from germline, CDR1 is SGDLS and CDR2 is YYNGEE. V lost 4 bases to trimming and J lost 0 bases, with 13 bases between them. Note on this clone: Antigen: not known.

The sequence derives from a female donor in good health and CMV-seronegative. The sample comprised PBMCs. The chain carries TRBV9 and TRBJ1-1; D perhaps matches TRBD1 (5 bases). The CDR3: CASSPRGGVNTEAFF. As DNA, the CDR3 is TGTGCCAGCAGCCCCCGGGGAGGGGTGAACACTGAAGCTTTCTTT.